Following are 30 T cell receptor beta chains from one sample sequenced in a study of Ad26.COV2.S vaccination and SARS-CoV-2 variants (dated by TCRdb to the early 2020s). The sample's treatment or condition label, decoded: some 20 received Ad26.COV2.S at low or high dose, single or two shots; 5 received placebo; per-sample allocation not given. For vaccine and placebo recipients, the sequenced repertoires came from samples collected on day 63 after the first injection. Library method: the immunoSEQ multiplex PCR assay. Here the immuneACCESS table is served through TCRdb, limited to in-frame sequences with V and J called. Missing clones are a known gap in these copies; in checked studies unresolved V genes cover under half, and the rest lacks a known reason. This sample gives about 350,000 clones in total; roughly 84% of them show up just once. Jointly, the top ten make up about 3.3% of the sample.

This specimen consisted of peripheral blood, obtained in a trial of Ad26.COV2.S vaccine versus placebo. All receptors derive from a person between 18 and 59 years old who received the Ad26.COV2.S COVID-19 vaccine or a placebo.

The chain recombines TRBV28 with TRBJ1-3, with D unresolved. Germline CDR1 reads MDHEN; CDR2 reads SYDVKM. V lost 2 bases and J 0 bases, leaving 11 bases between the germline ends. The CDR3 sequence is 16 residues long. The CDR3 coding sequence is TGTGCCAGCAGTTTAAGACGGACCCCCTCTGGAAACACCATATATTTT. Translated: CASSLRRTPSGNTIYF.

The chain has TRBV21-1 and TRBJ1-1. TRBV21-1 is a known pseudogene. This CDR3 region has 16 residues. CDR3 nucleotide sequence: TGTGCCAGCAGCAAAGGAGTGGACTTCATGAACACTGAAGCTTTCTTT. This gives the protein CASSKGVDFMNTEAFF.

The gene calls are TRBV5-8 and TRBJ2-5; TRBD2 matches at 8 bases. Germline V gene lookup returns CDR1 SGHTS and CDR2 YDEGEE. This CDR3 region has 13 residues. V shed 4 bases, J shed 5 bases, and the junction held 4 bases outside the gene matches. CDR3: CASSPPGGETQYF. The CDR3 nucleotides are TGTGCCAGCAGCCCCCCGGGAGGGGAGACCCAGTACTTC.

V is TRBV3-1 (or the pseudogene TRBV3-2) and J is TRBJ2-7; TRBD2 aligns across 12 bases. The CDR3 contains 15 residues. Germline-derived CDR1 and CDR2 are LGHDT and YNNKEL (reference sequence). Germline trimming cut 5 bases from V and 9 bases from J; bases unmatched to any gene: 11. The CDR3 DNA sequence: TGTGCCAGCAGCTCTAGCGGGAGGGCCCCCACTTCGCAGTACTTC. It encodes CASSSSGRAPTSQYF.

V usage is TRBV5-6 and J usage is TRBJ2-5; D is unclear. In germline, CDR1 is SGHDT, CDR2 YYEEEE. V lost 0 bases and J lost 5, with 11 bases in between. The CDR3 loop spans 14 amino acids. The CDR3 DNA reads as TGTGCCAGCAGCTTGGGGCCGGATGTGGAGACCCAGTACTTC. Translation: CASSLGPDVETQYF.

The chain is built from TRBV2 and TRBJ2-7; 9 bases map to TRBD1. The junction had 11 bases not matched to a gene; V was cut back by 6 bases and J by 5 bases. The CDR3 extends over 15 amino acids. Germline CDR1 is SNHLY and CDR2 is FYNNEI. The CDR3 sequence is CASRAAGTGFHEQYF. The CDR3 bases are TGTGCCAGCAGGGCCGCCGGGACAGGGTTCCACGAGCAGTACTTC.

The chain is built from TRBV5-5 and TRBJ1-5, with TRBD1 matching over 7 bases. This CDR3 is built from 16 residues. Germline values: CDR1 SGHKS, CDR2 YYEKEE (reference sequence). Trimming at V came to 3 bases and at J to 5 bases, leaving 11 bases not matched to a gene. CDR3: CASSYGTASSDQPQHF. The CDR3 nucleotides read TGTGCCAGCAGCTACGGGACAGCTTCTTCTGATCAGCCCCAGCATTTT.

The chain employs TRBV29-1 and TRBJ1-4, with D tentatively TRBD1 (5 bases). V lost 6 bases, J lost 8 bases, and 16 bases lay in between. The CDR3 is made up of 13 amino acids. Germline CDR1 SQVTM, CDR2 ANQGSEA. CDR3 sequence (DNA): TGCAGCGTCACGGTGGGGGAAGGCGAAAAACTGTTTTTT. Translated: CSVTVGEGEKLFF.

DNA for the CDR3: TGTGCCAGCAGCCTGTTGGTAGCGGGAGGCGAGCAGTACTTC. Protein sequence: CASSLLVAGGEQYF. The chain joins TRBV5-5 to TRBJ2-7; 10 bases align to TRBD2. J gave up 6 bases and V 4 bases, and 7 bases lay outside the gene matches. The CDR3 has 14 residues. The germline gives CDR1 SGHKS, CDR2 YYEKEE (reference sequence).

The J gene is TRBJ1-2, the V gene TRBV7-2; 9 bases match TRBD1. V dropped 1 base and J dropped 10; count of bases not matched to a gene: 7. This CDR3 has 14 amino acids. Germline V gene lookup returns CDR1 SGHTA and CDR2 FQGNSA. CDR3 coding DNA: TGTGCCAGCAGCTTAGGGGGGGACAGGGCCCACTACACCTTC. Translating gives CASSLGGDRAHYTF.

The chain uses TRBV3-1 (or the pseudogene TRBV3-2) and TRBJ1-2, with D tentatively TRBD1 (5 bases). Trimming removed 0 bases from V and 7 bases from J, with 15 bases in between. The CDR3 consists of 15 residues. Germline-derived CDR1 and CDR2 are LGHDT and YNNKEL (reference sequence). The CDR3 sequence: CASSQENAGVGGYTF. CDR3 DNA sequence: TGTGCCAGCAGCCAAGAGAATGCGGGGGTAGGTGGCTACACCTTC.

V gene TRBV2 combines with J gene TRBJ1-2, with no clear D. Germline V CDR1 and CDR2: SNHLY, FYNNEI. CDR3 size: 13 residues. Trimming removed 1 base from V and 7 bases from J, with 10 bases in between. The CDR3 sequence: CASSEVYQSGYTF. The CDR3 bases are TGTGCCAGCAGTGAAGTCTATCAGAGTGGCTACACCTTC.

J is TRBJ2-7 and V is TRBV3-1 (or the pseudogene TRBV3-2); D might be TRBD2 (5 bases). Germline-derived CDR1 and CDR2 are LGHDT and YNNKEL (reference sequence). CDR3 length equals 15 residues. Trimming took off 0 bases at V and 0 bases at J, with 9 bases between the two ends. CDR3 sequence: CASSQDRRLSYEQYF. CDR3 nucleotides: TGTGCCAGCAGCCAAGATAGGAGGCTCTCCTACGAGCAGTACTTC.

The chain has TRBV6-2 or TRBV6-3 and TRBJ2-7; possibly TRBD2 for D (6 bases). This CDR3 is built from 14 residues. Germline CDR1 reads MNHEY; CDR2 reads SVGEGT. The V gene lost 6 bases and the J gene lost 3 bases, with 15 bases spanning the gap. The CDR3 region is CASSRGTLDYEQYF. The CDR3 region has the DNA TGTGCCAGCAGCCGCGGGACGCTTGACTACGAGCAGTACTTC.

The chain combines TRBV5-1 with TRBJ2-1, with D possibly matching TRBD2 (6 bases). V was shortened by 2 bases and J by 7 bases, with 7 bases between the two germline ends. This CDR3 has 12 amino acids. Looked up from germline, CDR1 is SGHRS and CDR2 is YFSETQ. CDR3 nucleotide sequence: TGCGCCAGCAGCTTTGCGGGAAATGAGCAGTTCTTC. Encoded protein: CASSFAGNEQFF.

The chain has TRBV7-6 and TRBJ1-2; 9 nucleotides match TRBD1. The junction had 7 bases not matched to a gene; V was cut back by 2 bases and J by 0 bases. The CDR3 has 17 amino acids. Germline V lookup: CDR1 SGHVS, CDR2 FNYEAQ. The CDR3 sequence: CASSLSGTGPSNYGYTF. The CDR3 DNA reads TGTGCCAGCAGCTTATCGGGGACAGGGCCCTCTAACTATGGCTACACCTTC.

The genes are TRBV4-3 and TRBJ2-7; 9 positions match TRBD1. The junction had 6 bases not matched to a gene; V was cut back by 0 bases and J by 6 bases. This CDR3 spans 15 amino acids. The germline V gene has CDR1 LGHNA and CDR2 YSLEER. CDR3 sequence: CASSQDWGQGGEQYF. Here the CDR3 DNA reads TGCGCCAGCAGCCAAGATTGGGGACAGGGAGGCGAGCAGTACTTC.

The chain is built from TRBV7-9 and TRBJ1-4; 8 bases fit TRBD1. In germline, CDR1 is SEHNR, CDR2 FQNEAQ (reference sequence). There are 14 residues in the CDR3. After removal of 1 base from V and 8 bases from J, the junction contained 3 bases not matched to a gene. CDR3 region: CASSLGTGTEKLFF. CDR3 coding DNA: TGTGCCAGCAGCTTAGGGACAGGGACGGAAAAACTGTTTTTT.

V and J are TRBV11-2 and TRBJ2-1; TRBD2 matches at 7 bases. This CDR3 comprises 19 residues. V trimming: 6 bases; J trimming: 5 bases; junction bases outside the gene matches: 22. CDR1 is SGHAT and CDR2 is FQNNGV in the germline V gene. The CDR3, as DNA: TGTGCCAGCAGTGCTAGCGGCCATCGGCTCGGTGGGAAAAACAATGAGCAGTTCTTC. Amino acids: CASSASGHRLGGKNNEQFF.

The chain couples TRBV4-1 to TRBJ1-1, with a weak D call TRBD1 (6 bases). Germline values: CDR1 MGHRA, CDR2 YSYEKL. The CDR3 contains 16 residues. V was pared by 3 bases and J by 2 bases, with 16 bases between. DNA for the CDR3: TGCGCCAGCAGCCACGGCGTCGGGGGCCCAAACACTGAAGCTTTCTTT. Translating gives CASSHGVGGPNTEAFF.

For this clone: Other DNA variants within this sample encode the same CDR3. The chain's CDR3 is CSVGTPNTEAFF. CDR3 nucleotide sequence: TGCAGCGTTGGTACACCTAACACTGAAGCTTTCTTT. V gene TRBV29-1 combines with J gene TRBJ1-1; D is uncertain. Germline CDR1 and CDR2: SQVTM and ANQGSEA. The CDR3 sequence is 12 residues long. V was cut by 4 bases and J by 2 bases, with 8 bases left in between.

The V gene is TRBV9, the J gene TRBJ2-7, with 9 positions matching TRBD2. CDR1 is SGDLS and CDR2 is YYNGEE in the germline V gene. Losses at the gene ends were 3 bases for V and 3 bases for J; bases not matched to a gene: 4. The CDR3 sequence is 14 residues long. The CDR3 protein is CASSAQAGGYEQYF. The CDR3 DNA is TGTGCCAGCAGCGCCCAAGCGGGAGGCTACGAGCAGTACTTC. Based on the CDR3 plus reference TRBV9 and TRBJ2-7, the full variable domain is DSGVTQTPKHLITATGQRVTLRCSPRSGDLSVYWYQQSLDQGLQFLIQYYNGEERAKGNILERFSAQQFPDLHSELNLSSLELGDSALYFCASSAQAGGYEQYFGPGTRLTVT.

The CDR3 loop is CASSIDGWNEQYF. CDR3 sequence (DNA): TGTGCCAGTAGTATAGACGGCTGGAACGAGCAGTACTTC. The chain uses TRBV19 and TRBJ2-7; D remains unclear. Germline V gene data show CDR1 as LNHDA and CDR2 as SQIVND (reference sequence). V was trimmed by 0 bases and J by 5 bases, leaving 8 bases between them. This CDR3 has 13 amino acids.

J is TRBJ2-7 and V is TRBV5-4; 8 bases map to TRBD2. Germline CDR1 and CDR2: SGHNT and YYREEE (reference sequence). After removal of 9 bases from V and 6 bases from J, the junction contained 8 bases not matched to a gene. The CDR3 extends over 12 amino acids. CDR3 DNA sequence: TGTGCCATCCGGGGGGGCCGGGGCGAGCAGTACTTC. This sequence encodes CAIRGGRGEQYF.

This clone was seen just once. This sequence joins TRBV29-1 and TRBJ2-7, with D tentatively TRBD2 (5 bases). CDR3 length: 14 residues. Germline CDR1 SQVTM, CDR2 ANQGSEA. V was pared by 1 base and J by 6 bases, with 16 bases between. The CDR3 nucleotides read TGCAGCGTTGAAGGCCGGGGTATCGCGGGCGAGCAGTACTTC. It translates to CSVEGRGIAGEQYF.

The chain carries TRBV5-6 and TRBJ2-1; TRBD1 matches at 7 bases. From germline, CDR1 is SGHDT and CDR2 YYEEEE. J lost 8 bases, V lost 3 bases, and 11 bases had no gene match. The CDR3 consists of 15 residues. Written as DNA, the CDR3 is TGTGCCAGCAGCTCCCGGGACAGCAGTGTCCATGAGCAGTTCTTC. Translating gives CASSSRDSSVHEQFF.

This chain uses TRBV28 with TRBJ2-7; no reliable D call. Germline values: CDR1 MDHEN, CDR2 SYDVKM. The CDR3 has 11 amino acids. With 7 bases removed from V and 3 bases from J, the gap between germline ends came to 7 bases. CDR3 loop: CASTWGYEQYF. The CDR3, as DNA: TGTGCCAGCACCTGGGGCTACGAGCAGTACTTC.

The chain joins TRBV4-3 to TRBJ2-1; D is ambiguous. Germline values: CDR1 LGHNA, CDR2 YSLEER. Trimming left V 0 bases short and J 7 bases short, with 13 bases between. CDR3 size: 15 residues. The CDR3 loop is CASSQDNWEGNEQFF. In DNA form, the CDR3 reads TGCGCCAGCAGCCAAGATAATTGGGAAGGAAATGAGCAGTTCTTC.

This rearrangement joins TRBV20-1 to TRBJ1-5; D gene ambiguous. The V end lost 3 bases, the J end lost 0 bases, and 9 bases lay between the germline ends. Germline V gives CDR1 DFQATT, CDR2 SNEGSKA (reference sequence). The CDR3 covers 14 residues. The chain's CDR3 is CSASLQNSNQPQHF. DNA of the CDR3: TGCAGTGCTAGTTTACAGAATAGCAATCAGCCCCAGCATTTT.

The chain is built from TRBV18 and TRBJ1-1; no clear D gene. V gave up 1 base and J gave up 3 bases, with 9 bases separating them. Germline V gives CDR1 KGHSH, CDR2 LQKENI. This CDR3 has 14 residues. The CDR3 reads CASSPRVGDTEAFF. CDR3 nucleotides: TGTGCCAGCTCACCACGAGTGGGAGACACTGAAGCTTTCTTT.